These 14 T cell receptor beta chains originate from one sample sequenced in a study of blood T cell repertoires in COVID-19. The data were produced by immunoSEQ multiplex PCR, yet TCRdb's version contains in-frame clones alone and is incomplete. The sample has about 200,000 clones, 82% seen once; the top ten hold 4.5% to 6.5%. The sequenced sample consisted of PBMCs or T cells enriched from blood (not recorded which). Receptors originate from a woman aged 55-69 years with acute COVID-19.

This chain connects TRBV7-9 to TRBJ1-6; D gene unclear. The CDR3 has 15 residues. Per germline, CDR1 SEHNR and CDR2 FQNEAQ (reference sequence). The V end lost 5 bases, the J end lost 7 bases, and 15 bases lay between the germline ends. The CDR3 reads CASSLGGSGNSPLHF. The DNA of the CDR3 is TGTGCCAGCAGCCTAGGTGGTAGCGGGAATTCACCCCTCCACTTT.

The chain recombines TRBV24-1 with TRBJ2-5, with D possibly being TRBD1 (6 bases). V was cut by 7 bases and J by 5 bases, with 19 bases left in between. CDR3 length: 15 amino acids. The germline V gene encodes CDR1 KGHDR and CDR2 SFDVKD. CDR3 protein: CATSTRTDLWETQYF. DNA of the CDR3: TGTGCCACCAGCACCCGGACAGACCTTTGGGAGACCCAGTACTTC.

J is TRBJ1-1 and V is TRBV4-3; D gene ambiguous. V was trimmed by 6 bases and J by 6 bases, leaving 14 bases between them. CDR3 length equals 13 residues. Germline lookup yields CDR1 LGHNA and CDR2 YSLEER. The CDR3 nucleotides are TGCGCCAGCAGACGCACGGGTGACTCTGAAGCTTTCTTT. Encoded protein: CASRRTGDSEAFF.

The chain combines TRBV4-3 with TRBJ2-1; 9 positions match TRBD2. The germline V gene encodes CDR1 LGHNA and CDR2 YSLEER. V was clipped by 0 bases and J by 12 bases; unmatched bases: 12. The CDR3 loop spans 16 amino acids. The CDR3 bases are TGCGCCAGCAGCCAAGATTGGAGCGGGGGGTCCCCAGGGCAGTTCTTC. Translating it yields CASSQDWSGGSPGQFF.

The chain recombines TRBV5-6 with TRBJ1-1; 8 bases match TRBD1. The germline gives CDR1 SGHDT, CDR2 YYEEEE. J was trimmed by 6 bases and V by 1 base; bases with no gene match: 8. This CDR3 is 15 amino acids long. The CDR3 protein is CASSLPAGQGPEAFF. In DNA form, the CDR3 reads TGTGCCAGCAGCTTGCCCGCCGGACAGGGCCCTGAAGCTTTCTTT.

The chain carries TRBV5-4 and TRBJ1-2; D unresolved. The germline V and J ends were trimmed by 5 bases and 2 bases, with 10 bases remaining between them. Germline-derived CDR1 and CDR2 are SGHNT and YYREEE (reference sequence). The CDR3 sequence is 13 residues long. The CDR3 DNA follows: TGTGCCAGCAGGCCAGACTGGAACTATGGCTACACCTTC. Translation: CASRPDWNYGYTF.

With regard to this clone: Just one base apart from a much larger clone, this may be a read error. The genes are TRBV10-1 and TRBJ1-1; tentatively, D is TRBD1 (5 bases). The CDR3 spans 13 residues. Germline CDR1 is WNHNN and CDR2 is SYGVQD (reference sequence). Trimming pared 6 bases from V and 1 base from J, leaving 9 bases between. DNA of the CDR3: TGCGCCAGCAGATTGACAGAGAACACTGAAGCTTTCTTT. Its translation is CASRLTENTEAFF.

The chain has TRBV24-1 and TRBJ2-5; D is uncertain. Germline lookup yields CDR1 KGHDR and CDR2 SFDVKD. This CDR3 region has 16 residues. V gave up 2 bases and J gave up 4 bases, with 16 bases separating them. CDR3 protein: CATSDSGRVGLETQYF. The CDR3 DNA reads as TGTGCCACCAGTGATTCAGGCCGAGTCGGATTAGAGACCCAGTACTTC.

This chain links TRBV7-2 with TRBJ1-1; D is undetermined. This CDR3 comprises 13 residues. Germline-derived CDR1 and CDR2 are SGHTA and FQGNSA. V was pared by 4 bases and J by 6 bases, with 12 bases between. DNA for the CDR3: TGTGCCAGCAGCTCGGAGGCAGGAGCTGAAGCTTTCTTT. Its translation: CASSSEAGAEAFF.

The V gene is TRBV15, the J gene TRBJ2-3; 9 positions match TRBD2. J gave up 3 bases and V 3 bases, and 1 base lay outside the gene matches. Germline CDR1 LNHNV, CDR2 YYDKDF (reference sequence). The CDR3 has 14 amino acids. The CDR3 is CATSSSGGTDTQYF. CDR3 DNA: TGTGCCACCAGCAGTAGCGGGGGTACAGATACGCAGTATTTT.

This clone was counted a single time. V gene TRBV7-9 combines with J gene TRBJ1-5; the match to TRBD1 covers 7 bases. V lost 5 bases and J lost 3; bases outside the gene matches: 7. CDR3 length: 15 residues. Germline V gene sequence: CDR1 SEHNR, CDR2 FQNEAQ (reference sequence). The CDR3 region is CASSRGDRDNQPQHF. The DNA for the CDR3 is TGTGCCAGCAGCCGCGGGGACAGAGACAATCAGCCCCAGCATTTT.

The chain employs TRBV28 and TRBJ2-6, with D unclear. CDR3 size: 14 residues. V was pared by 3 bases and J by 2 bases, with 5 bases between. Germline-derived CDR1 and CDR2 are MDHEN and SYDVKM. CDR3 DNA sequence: TGTGCCAGCAGTTTGGCCACTGGGGCCAACGTCCTGACTTTC. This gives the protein CASSLATGANVLTF.

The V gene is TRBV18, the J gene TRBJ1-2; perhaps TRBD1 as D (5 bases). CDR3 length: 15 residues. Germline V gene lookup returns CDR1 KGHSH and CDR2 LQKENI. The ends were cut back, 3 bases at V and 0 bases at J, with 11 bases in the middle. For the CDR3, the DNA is TGTGCCAGCTCACCGGCTCGGGGGGCTAACTATGGCTACACCTTC. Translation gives CASSPARGANYGYTF.

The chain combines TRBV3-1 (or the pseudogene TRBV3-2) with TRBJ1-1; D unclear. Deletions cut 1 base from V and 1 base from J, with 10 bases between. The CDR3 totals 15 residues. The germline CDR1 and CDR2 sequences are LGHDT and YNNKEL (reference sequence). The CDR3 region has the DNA TGTGCCAGCAGCCAAGGTCGGGGTGGGAACACTGAAGCTTTCTTT. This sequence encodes CASSQGRGGNTEAFF.